This T cell receptor (beta chain) was sequenced in a study of T cell repertoires in cytomegalovirus infection. Whole-study context: CMV epitopes, recently identified HLA-C-restricted and well-studied HLA-B-restricted, were used.

CDR3 length: 14 amino acids. J gave up 2 bases and V 4 bases, and 3 bases lay outside the gene matches. Germline lookup yields CDR1 KGHDR and CDR2 SFDVKD. Worth noting for this clonotype: Its antigen is unknown.

TCRdb reprocessed the reads with MiXCR, giving one entry per CDR3 protein. The table has approximately 340,000 distinct CDR3 sequences, 25% to 30% seen once; the top ten hold 15% to 20%. This chain uses TRBV24-1 with TRBJ2-5; 7 nucleotides line up with TRBD1. This receptor was obtained from a human donor in good health (CMV status not recorded). Some clones in this sample may be carry-over from other donors' samples. Sequencing was performed on cultured PBMCs, taken from culture after CMV antigen stimulation. The CDR3 is CATSDPGQQETQYF. CDR3 nucleotides: TGTGCCACCAGTGACCCGGGACAGCAAGAGACCCAGTACTTC.